One sample yielded the 30 T cell receptor beta chains listed below, sequenced in a study of OX40 agonist ivuxolimab in advanced cancers. Produced via immunoSEQ multiplex PCR; TCRdb's table is partial and in-frame only. The sample lists fewer than 90,000 clones, 80% to 90% occurring once. The sequenced sample was CD4+ or CD8+ T cells sorted from blood, obtained in a trial of the OX40 agonist ivuxolimab. The origin of the receptors is an adult with an advanced solid tumor such as melanoma, head and neck, liver or kidney cancer.

The V call is TRBV7-2, the J call TRBJ1-6, with a possible D match to TRBD1 (6 bases). Germline values: CDR1 SGHTA, CDR2 FQGNSA. Deletions cut 3 bases from V and 10 bases from J, with 13 bases between. The CDR3 loop spans 14 amino acids. The CDR3 protein is CASSFYRVGSPLHF. The CDR3 nucleotides read TGTGCCAGCAGCTTCTACAGGGTCGGCTCACCCCTCCACTTT.

This clone was counted a few times. The rearrangement uses TRBV7-2 and TRBJ1-1; D ambiguous. The germline V gene encodes CDR1 SGHTA and CDR2 FQGNSA. The CDR3 has 13 residues. Trimming took off 3 bases at V and 6 bases at J, with 11 bases between the two ends. CDR3 DNA sequence: TGTGCCAGCAGCTTTATTGGGGAAGCTGAAGCTTTCTTT. Protein sequence: CASSFIGEAEAFF.

J is TRBJ2-3 and V is TRBV10-3; maybe TRBD2 (5 bases). Germline loops: CDR1 ENHRY, CDR2 SYGVKD. V was clipped by 6 bases and J by 5 bases, with 18 bases between them. CDR3 size: 15 residues. CDR3: CAISLLGGSGDTQYF. The CDR3 region has the DNA TGTGCCATCAGCCTACTAGGTGGAAGTGGAGATACGCAGTATTTT.

The V and J genes are TRBV5-1 and TRBJ2-7; D unclear. Germline V CDR1 and CDR2: SGHRS, YFSETQ. The CDR3 runs 14 residues. V was pared by 0 bases and J by 1 base, with 8 bases between. CDR3 region: CASSLGRPSYEQYF. In nucleotides, the CDR3 is TGCGCCAGCAGCTTGGGACGGCCTTCCTACGAGCAGTACTTC.

J is TRBJ2-7 and V is TRBV19; TRBD2 aligns across 7 bases. There are 15 residues in the CDR3. The germline gives CDR1 LNHDA, CDR2 SQIVND (reference sequence). V was clipped by 7 bases and J by 4 bases; unmatched bases: 13. The CDR3, as DNA: TGTGCCAGTACCACTATAGGGAGGGACGGGTACGAGCAGTACTTC. It is translated as CASTTIGRDGYEQYF. The whole variable domain, filled in from reference TRBV19 and TRBJ2-7, reads DGGITQSPKYLFRKEGQNVTLSCEQNLNHDAMYWYRQDPGQGLRLIYYSQIVNDFQKGDIAEGYSVSREKKESFPLTVTSAQKNPTAFYLCASTTIGRDGYEQYFGPGTRLTVT.

J is TRBJ1-4 and V is TRBV7-9; 8 bases are a match to TRBD1. CDR1 SEHNR and CDR2 FQNEAQ come from the germline V gene (reference sequence). CDR3 length: 14 residues. J was trimmed by 7 bases and V by 5 bases; bases with no gene match: 6. The CDR3 bases are TGTGCCAGCAGCCAGAGACAGGGGACTGAAAAACTGTTTTTT. Amino acids: CASSQRQGTEKLFF.

This chain links TRBV21-1 with TRBJ1-1. TRBV21-1 has pseudogene status. This CDR3 region has 16 residues. The CDR3 DNA reads as TGTGCCAGCAGCAAAGCTGCCAAGCTCAAGAACACTGAAGCTTTCTTT. Its protein product is CASSKAAKLKNTEAFF.

The chain carries TRBV7-8 and TRBJ2-1; 9 nucleotides line up with TRBD2. Unmatched junction bases numbered 3, after V lost 2 bases and J lost 13 bases. The CDR3 has 12 amino acids. Germline V CDR1 and CDR2: SGHVS, FQNEAQ. The CDR3 DNA is TGTGCCAGCAGCTTATCTAGCGGGACTCAGTTCTTC. Translation: CASSLSSGTQFF.

A few counts support this clone. The V gene is TRBV7-9, the J gene TRBJ2-7; D assignment may be TRBD1 or TRBD2 (5 bases each). V lost 0 bases, J lost 5 bases, and 11 bases lay in between. Germline V lookup: CDR1 SEHNR, CDR2 FQNEAQ (reference sequence). There are 14 residues in the CDR3. The CDR3 reads CASSLALRGHEQYF. The CDR3 bases are TGTGCCAGCAGCTTAGCGCTTCGGGGCCACGAGCAGTACTTC.

V gene TRBV18 combines with J gene TRBJ2-7, with D maybe TRBD1 (5 bases). The CDR3 length is 14 residues. V shed 3 bases and J shed 2 bases, with 11 bases lying between them. Germline-derived CDR1 and CDR2 are KGHSH and LQKENI. Here the CDR3 reads CASSPRTDTYEQYF. For the CDR3, the DNA is TGTGCCAGCTCACCGCGGACGGACACCTACGAGCAGTACTTC. The full variable domain, its missing parts supplied by reference TRBV18 and TRBJ2-7, is NAGVMQNPRHLVRRRGQEARLRCSPMKGHSHVYWYRQLPEEGLKFMVYLQKENIIDESGMPKERFSAEFPKEGPSILRIQQVVRGDSAAYFCASSPRTDTYEQYFGPGTRLTVT.

This chain links TRBV4-2 with TRBJ2-7; 8 positions match TRBD2. The germline V gene encodes CDR1 LGHNA and CDR2 YNFKEQ. V lost 2 bases and J lost 4; bases outside the gene matches: 10. The CDR3 consists of 16 residues. The chain's CDR3 is CASSQTLGLDSYEQYF. The CDR3 DNA reads as TGTGCCAGCAGCCAAACTCTGGGACTAGACAGTTACGAGCAGTACTTC.

This chain joins TRBV28 and TRBJ2-3; D possibly uses TRBD1 or TRBD2 (5 bases each). In germline, CDR1 is MDHEN, CDR2 SYDVKM. The CDR3 is 16 residues long. Trimming removed 2 bases from V and 1 base from J, with 13 bases in between. CDR3: CASSLTGWGRTDTQYF. The CDR3 coding sequence is TGTGCCAGCAGTTTAACAGGTTGGGGACGCACAGATACGCAGTATTTT.

This sequence joins TRBV18 and TRBJ1-2; D is perhaps TRBD1 (6 bases). There are 14 residues in the CDR3. Germline CDR1 reads KGHSH; CDR2 reads LQKENI. The ends were cut back, 3 bases at V and 9 bases at J, with 17 bases in the middle. DNA for the CDR3: TGTGCCAGCTCACCGGAGGCAGGGGATCATAGCTACACCTTC. Translating gives CASSPEAGDHSYTF.

J is TRBJ2-3 and V is TRBV6-4, with no clear D. The CDR3 has 13 amino acids. Germline V gene sequence: CDR1 MRHNA, CDR2 SNTAGT. V dropped 3 bases and J dropped 5 bases, with 9 bases sitting between them. In nucleotides, the CDR3 is TGTGCCAGCAGTGAAGAGACACAAGATACGCAGTATTTT. Protein sequence: CASSEETQDTQYF.

Concerning this clone itself: One end of the junction does not line up with germline, which may come from a read error. The chain has TRBV5-1 and TRBJ1-4; TRBD1 is a possible D gene (5 bases). From germline, CDR1 is SGHRS and CDR2 YFSETQ. The CDR3 totals 15 residues. The CDR3: CASSLGRATNEKLFF. The CDR3, as DNA: TGCGCCAGCAGCCTGGGACGGGCAACCAATGAAAAACTGTTTTTT.

The chain joins TRBV10-3 to TRBJ1-4; D remains unclear. Germline assignment: CDR1 ENHRY and CDR2 SYGVKD. The CDR3 runs 14 residues. Trimming stripped 0 bases from V and 5 bases from J, with 7 bases between. The CDR3 spells CAISESVINEKLFF. As DNA, the CDR3 is TGTGCCATCAGTGAGTCGGTTATCAATGAAAAACTGTTTTTT.

The CDR3 region has the DNA TGTGCCAGTAGTCTAAACAGGGGACAGCCCCAGCATTTT. It specifies CASSLNRGQPQHF. This chain connects TRBV19 to TRBJ1-5; 7 bases align to TRBD1. V lost 5 bases and J lost 7; bases outside the gene matches: 5. The CDR3 runs to 13 residues. Germline V lookup: CDR1 LNHDA, CDR2 SQIVND (reference sequence).

This clone was seen a few times. The DNA of the CDR3 is TGTGCCAGCAGTTTGGGGTGGGGCAATGAGCAGTTCTTC. This codes for CASSLGWGNEQFF. The V gene is TRBV27, the J gene TRBJ2-1; D not resolved. This CDR3 region has 13 residues. Germline CDR1 is MNHEY and CDR2 is SMNVEV (reference sequence). Trimming shortened V by 3 bases and J by 6 bases, and 9 bases separated the two germline ends.

This chain links TRBV7-8 with TRBJ2-5; TRBD2 is a possible D gene (6 bases). Germline-derived CDR1 and CDR2 are SGHVS and FQNEAQ. Trimming removed 1 base at V and 4 bases at J, with 10 bases between. The CDR3 is made up of 14 amino acids. CDR3 sequence (DNA): TGTGCCAGCAGCTTAGGTTTCGGGGGAGAGACCCAGTACTTC. As protein: CASSLGFGGETQYF.

The rearrangement uses TRBV5-1 and TRBJ1-1, with D tentatively TRBD1 (6 bases). V was pared by 5 bases and J by 0 bases, with 11 bases between. CDR3 size: 14 residues. CDR1 and CDR2 (germline): SGHRS, YFSETQ. The CDR3 DNA reads TGCGCCAGCAGGCACAGGGAGATGAACACTGAAGCTTTCTTT. Translated: CASRHREMNTEAFF.

This chain joins TRBV28 and TRBJ2-1; 7 nucleotides match TRBD2. CDR1 and CDR2 from the germline V gene are MDHEN and SYDVKM. J gave up 5 bases and V 6 bases, and 10 bases lay outside the gene matches. The CDR3 is made up of 15 amino acids. The CDR3 DNA sequence: TGTGCCAGCAGCATAGGCGGGAGTAGGGACAATGAGCAGTTCTTC. This codes for CASSIGGSRDNEQFF.

The chain joins TRBV7-8 to TRBJ1-1; maybe TRBD1 (6 bases). The CDR3 has 15 residues. Germline-derived CDR1 and CDR2 are SGHVS and FQNEAQ. Trimming cost V 5 bases and J 1 base, with 14 bases left between them. Here the CDR3 reads CASSPNRAGNTEAFF. In DNA, the CDR3 is TGTGCCAGCAGCCCAAACAGGGCGGGGAACACTGAAGCTTTCTTT.

V is TRBV7-3 and J is TRBJ2-2, with a tentative D call TRBD1 (5 bases). This CDR3 spans 14 amino acids. The germline V gene has CDR1 SGHTA and CDR2 FQGTGA. V lost 2 bases, J lost 5 bases, and 9 bases lay in between. The CDR3 region has the DNA TGTGCCAGCAGCTTAGGACCAGGGACCGGGGAGCTGTTTTTT. Its translation: CASSLGPGTGELFF.

The rearrangement links TRBV14 to TRBJ1-2, with unresolved D. This CDR3 region has 13 residues. Per the germline V gene, CDR1 is SGHDN and CDR2 is FVKESK. Trimming stripped 0 bases from V and 8 bases from J, with 10 bases between. The CDR3 loop is CASSQDHSIGYTF. The CDR3, as DNA: TGTGCCAGCAGCCAAGATCATTCGATCGGCTACACCTTC.

V is TRBV19 and J is TRBJ2-6; D unclear. V was shortened by 5 bases and J by 2 bases, with 13 bases between the two germline ends. Germline-derived CDR1 and CDR2 are LNHDA and SQIVND (reference sequence). This CDR3 has 16 residues. CDR3 amino acids: CASSPYPGTGANVLTF. Here the CDR3 DNA reads TGTGCCAGTAGTCCATATCCCGGAACTGGGGCCAACGTCCTGACTTTC.

The V call is TRBV6-6, the J call TRBJ2-7, with TRBD2 matching over 11 bases. The CDR3 contains 14 residues. The V and J ends lost 6 bases and 1 base, in that order; junction bases with no gene match: 2. Germline V gives CDR1 MNHNY, CDR2 SVGAGI (reference sequence). The CDR3 DNA reads as TGTGCCAGCAGACCTAGCGGGGGGTCCTACGAGCAGTACTTC. It is translated as CASRPSGGSYEQYF.

Relative to its sample, this clone is medium-sized. V gene TRBV7-9 combines with J gene TRBJ2-7, with TRBD1 matching 9 bases. V trimming: 6 bases; J trimming: 0 bases; junction bases outside the gene matches: 3. CDR3 length: 14 amino acids. Germline CDR1 reads SEHNR; CDR2 reads FQNEAQ (reference sequence). The CDR3 region has the DNA TGTGCCAGCAGAGGACAGGGGAGCTCCTACGAGCAGTACTTC. Its translation is CASRGQGSSYEQYF.

Here the CDR3 DNA reads TGTGCCACCAGAAAGAGGGGAGCGGGAAGGACCTACAATGAGCAGTTCTTC. Encoded protein: CATRKRGAGRTYNEQFF. This chain uses TRBV15 with TRBJ2-1; 7 nucleotides agree with TRBD2. V was pared by 6 bases and J by 2 bases, with 13 bases of the junction left unmatched. CDR1 is LNHNV and CDR2 is YYDKDF in the germline V gene (reference sequence). The CDR3 is 17 amino acids.

This rearrangement joins TRBV5-1 to TRBJ2-5, with 10 nucleotides matching TRBD1. Germline-derived CDR1 and CDR2 are SGHRS and YFSETQ. The CDR3 consists of 13 residues. V trimming: 6 bases; J trimming: 4 bases; junction bases outside the gene matches: 3. The chain's CDR3 is CASKRTGGETQYF. In DNA, the CDR3 is TGCGCCAGCAAGCGGACAGGGGGAGAGACCCAGTACTTC.

This chain links TRBV29-1 with TRBJ2-3; D remains unclear. The CDR3 is 12 amino acids. V shed 6 bases and J shed 5 bases, with 12 bases lying between them. Germline assignment: CDR1 SQVTM and CDR2 ANQGSEA. Written as DNA, the CDR3 is TGCAGCGTCCCCGTCCGAGTAGATACGCAGTATTTT. It is translated as CSVPVRVDTQYF.